The 32 T cell receptor beta chains below come from one sample, sequenced in a study of blood T cells in healthy people across ages (dated by TCRdb to about 2015). Libraries came from 5' RACE. Sequencing took place on an Illumina HiSeq 2500. A second roughly 6 to 12 cycle PCR used a sample-barcoded 5' primer and a J-beta primer mix. In-frame beta chains were kept once TCRdb had trimmed the public reads at Q25 with fastp and called clones with MiXCR. Records with the same CDR3 protein are collapsed into one entry carrying the most frequent genes and DNA. This sample has nearly 1 million distinct CDR3 sequences in its table, and 45% to 60% of those were observed once. The leading ten clones occupy around a fifth of the sample. Source material: blood. All receptors come from a woman in her fifties or sixties in good health.

The chain couples TRBV4-1 to TRBJ2-2, with a weak D call TRBD2 (5 bases). Germline V gene lookup returns CDR1 MGHRA and CDR2 YSYEKL. CDR3 length: 15 amino acids. V was pared by 5 bases and J by 6 bases, with 16 bases between. In DNA, the CDR3 is TGCGCCAGCAGCACGCGCCGGGATAATCCCGGGGAGCTGTTTTTT. Translation gives CASSTRRDNPGELFF.

This clonotype was seen only a few times. The rearrangement links TRBV5-1 to TRBJ1-1, with D unresolved. The CDR3 runs 15 residues. Trimming stripped 0 bases from V and 4 bases from J, with 13 bases between. From germline, CDR1 is SGHRS and CDR2 YFSETQ. The CDR3 is CASSLVGFVVTEAFF. The CDR3 region has the DNA TGCGCCAGCAGCTTGGTCGGGTTCGTGGTCACTGAAGCTTTCTTT.

This clonotype came up a few times. The chain has TRBV12-3 or TRBV12-4 and TRBJ1-5, with D tentatively TRBD1 (5 bases). The CDR3 covers 14 residues. Trimming shortened V by 6 bases and J by 3 bases, and 12 bases separated the two germline ends. This chain's CDR3 is CASSPLGDNQPQHF. CDR3 nucleotides: TGTGCCAGCAGCCCCTTGGGGGACAATCAGCCCCAGCATTTT.

The chain carries TRBV7-2 and TRBJ2-7; D is perhaps TRBD1 or TRBD2 (6 bases each). The CDR3 extends over 16 amino acids. The V and J ends lost 5 bases and 3 bases respectively, with 20 bases between them. From germline, CDR1 is SGHTA and CDR2 FQGNSA. Here the CDR3 reads CASSPGAGRPLYEQYF. CDR3 nucleotides: TGTGCCAGCAGCCCAGGGGCGGGAAGGCCCCTCTACGAGCAGTACTTC.

This rearrangement joins TRBV6-2 or TRBV6-3 to TRBJ2-7; D unresolved. V dropped 2 bases and J dropped 7 bases, with 15 bases sitting between them. There are 14 residues in the CDR3. CDR1 and CDR2 (germline): MNHEY, SVGEGT. CDR3 region: CASSYRAASDEQYF. The CDR3 DNA follows: TGTGCCAGCAGTTACCGGGCAGCCTCGGATGAGCAGTACTTC.

The chain couples TRBV6-5 to TRBJ2-5, with TRBD2 identical over 8 bases. CDR3 length: 15 amino acids. With 0 bases clipped from V and 9 bases from J, the junction kept 9 bases outside the gene matches. Germline CDR1 and CDR2: MNHEY and SVGAGI. The CDR3 DNA reads as TGTGCCAGCAGTTACTCCCTGAGCGGGAGTCAGCCCCAGTACTTC. This encodes CASSYSLSGSQPQYF.

J is TRBJ2-5 and V is TRBV29-1, with TRBD1 as a possible D gene (6 bases). Germline V gene lookup returns CDR1 SQVTM and CDR2 ANQGSEA. V lost 2 bases and J lost 1, with 14 bases in between. CDR3 length equals 15 residues. The CDR3 DNA reads TGCAGCGTTGAACAGACAGGCACCATCCAAGAGACCCAGTACTTC. Translation: CSVEQTGTIQETQYF. Full variable domain (outside the CDR3, taken from reference TRBV29-1 and TRBJ2-5): SAVISQKPSRDICQRGTSLTIQCQVDSQVTMMFWYRQQPGQSLTLIATANQGSEATYESGFVIDKFPISRPNLTFSTLTVSNMSPEDSSIYLCSVEQTGTIQETQYFGPGTRLLVL.

This clonotype showed up just a few times. The chain combines TRBV2 with TRBJ1-2; a possible D gene is TRBD1 (5 bases). V was pared by 6 bases and J by 8 bases, with 13 bases between. Germline V CDR1 and CDR2: SNHLY, FYNNEI. The CDR3 covers 12 residues. CDR3 sequence (DNA): TGTGCCAGCAGGGGGGACCGAGGGGGCTACACCTTC. Translated, it gives CASRGDRGGYTF.

J is TRBJ1-4 and V is TRBV11-2; 8 bases are a match to TRBD1. The length of the CDR3 is 15 residues. Germline V gene data show CDR1 as SGHAT and CDR2 as FQNNGV. The V segment lost 4 bases and the J segment 10 bases; nucleotides outside the gene matches: 11. CDR3 loop: CASSYPQGDYRKLFF. The CDR3 DNA follows: TGTGCCAGCAGCTACCCACAGGGGGATTATCGAAAACTGTTTTTT.

This clonotype was found a few times. This chain joins TRBV7-9 and TRBJ2-3; D not certain. CDR1 is SEHNR and CDR2 is FQNEAQ in the germline V gene (reference sequence). CDR3 size: 16 residues. V gave up 3 bases and J gave up 0 bases, with 13 bases separating them. Here the CDR3 DNA reads TGTGCCAGCAGCTTGCCTGGGATCTCTAGCACAGATACGCAGTATTTT. Amino acid sequence: CASSLPGISSTDTQYF.

V is TRBV28 and J is TRBJ2-5; D remains unclear. The better agreement between TRBJ2-7 and the DNA end casts doubt on the J call. The CDR3 is 13 amino acids. Germline-derived CDR1 and CDR2 are MDHEN and SYDVKM. CDR3 DNA sequence: TGTGCCAGCAGTGATCAACCGGTGTACGAGCAGTACTTC. This encodes CASSDQPVYEQYF.

In this sample, this clonotype turned up a few times. The chain combines TRBV10-3 with TRBJ2-7; D remains unclear. CDR1 ENHRY and CDR2 SYGVKD come from the germline V gene. V gave up 7 bases and J gave up 2 bases, with 15 bases separating them. The CDR3 sequence is 14 residues long. The CDR3 sequence: CAITSLLGTYEQYF. DNA for the CDR3: TGTGCCATCACCTCCTTACTGGGTACCTACGAGCAGTACTTC.

Concerning this clonotype itself: Being one base from a much bigger clone, this may be a read error. The chain has TRBV25-1 and TRBJ1-2; no reliable D call. Germline V gives CDR1 MGHDK, CDR2 SYGVNS. The CDR3 runs 15 residues. V lost 5 bases and J 7 bases, leaving 20 bases between the germline ends. The CDR3 DNA reads as TGTGCCAGCAGTCCTAACGTTGAACTAGGAAGTGGCTACACCTTC. It translates to CASSPNVELGSGYTF.

This clonotype has just a few counts. The genes are TRBV4-1 and TRBJ2-5; D is unclear. The germline gives CDR1 MGHRA, CDR2 YSYEKL. The CDR3 contains 16 residues. The V and J ends lost 1 base and 5 bases respectively, with 17 bases between them. Written as DNA, the CDR3 is TGCGCCAGCAGCCAAGGTACACGGGCTCTGTTCGAGACCCAGTACTTC. As protein: CASSQGTRALFETQYF.

This clonotype came up a few times. The V gene is TRBV18, the J gene TRBJ2-3; D may be TRBD1 or TRBD2 (6 bases each). The CDR3 covers 15 residues. Germline CDR1 reads KGHSH; CDR2 reads LQKENI. The V end lost 3 bases, the J end lost 2 bases, and 12 bases lay between the germline ends. The CDR3 loop reads CASSPRGLITDTQYF. CDR3 nucleotides: TGTGCCAGCTCACCCCGGGGGCTCATCACAGATACGCAGTATTTT.

This sequence joins TRBV6-1 and TRBJ2-7; D possibly corresponds to TRBD2 (5 bases). The germline CDR1 and CDR2 sequences are MNHNS and SASEGT. V lost 7 bases and J 2 bases, leaving 12 bases between the germline ends. CDR3 size: 13 residues. This chain's CDR3 is CASIEGEPYEQYF. The CDR3 coding sequence is TGTGCCAGCATAGAGGGAGAACCCTACGAGCAGTACTTC.

The sample holds one count of this clonotype. The V gene is TRBV12-3 or TRBV12-4, the J gene TRBJ2-1, with D perhaps matching TRBD2 (5 bases). Trimming cost V 0 bases and J 6 bases, with 12 bases left between them. The CDR3 is made up of 15 amino acids. In DNA form, the CDR3 reads TGTGCCAGCAGTTTAGCCGAGACTAACTCCAATGAGCAGTTCTTC. Its translation is CASSLAETNSNEQFF.

Only a few counts were recorded for this clonotype. The chain combines TRBV20-1 with TRBJ1-1; a weak D match, TRBD1 (5 bases). Germline V lookup: CDR1 DFQATT, CDR2 SNEGSKA (reference sequence). The CDR3 is made up of 13 amino acids. V was trimmed by 5 bases and J by 3 bases, leaving 13 bases between them. CDR3 in DNA: TGCAGTGCTGGGGGATTGGCGGACACTGAAGCTTTCTTT. Residues: CSAGGLADTEAFF.

In its sample, this clonotype was seen a few times. The gene calls are TRBV4-1 and TRBJ2-7; D ambiguous. There are 16 residues in the CDR3. Germline values: CDR1 MGHRA, CDR2 YSYEKL. Between the trimmed V and J ends, which lost 1 base and 2 bases, there was a span of 15 bases. CDR3 DNA: TGCGCCAGCAGCCAAGGGTTAACGTGGATTCCCTACGAGCAGTACTTC. Its protein product is CASSQGLTWIPYEQYF.

V gene TRBV29-1 combines with J gene TRBJ1-1; D unclear. The V gene's germline CDR1 is SQVTM and CDR2 ANQGSEA. Trimming cost V 5 bases and J 1 base, with 8 bases left between them. This CDR3 has 12 amino acids. CDR3 sequence: CSVRTENTEAFF. CDR3 nucleotide sequence: TGCAGCGTTCGGACGGAGAACACTGAAGCTTTCTTT.

The chain couples TRBV28 to TRBJ2-7; no clear D gene. With the DNA end fitting TRBJ2-1 better, the J assignment may be wrong. Germline V lookup: CDR1 MDHEN, CDR2 SYDVKM. CDR3 length: 15 residues. CDR3 nucleotide sequence: TGTGCCAGCAGTTTATGGACATCCGGCAACAATGAGCAGTTCTTC. It encodes CASSLWTSGNNEQFF.

The V call is TRBV12-3 or TRBV12-4, the J call TRBJ2-7; 16 nucleotides align to TRBD2. The J segment lost 2 bases and the V segment lost 5 bases, leaving 0 bases of the junction unmatched. The CDR3 totals 15 residues. The CDR3 DNA follows: TGTGCCAGCAGTGGGACTAGCGGGAGGGCCTACGAGCAGTACTTC. Translated, it gives CASSGTSGRAYEQYF.

V usage is TRBV29-1 and J usage is TRBJ1-5; no definite D call. V was shortened by 4 bases and J by 7 bases, with 14 bases between the two germline ends. CDR3 size: 13 residues. CDR1 is SQVTM and CDR2 is ANQGSEA in the germline V gene. The CDR3 loop reads CSVASAVGQPQHF. The CDR3 nucleotides read TGCAGCGTTGCATCTGCCGTAGGCCAGCCCCAGCATTTT.

The chain carries TRBV6-2 or TRBV6-3 and TRBJ1-5; D is unclear. CDR3 size: 15 residues. Trimming took 2 bases from V and 3 from J, leaving 11 bases between them. Germline assignment: CDR1 MNHEY and CDR2 SVGEGT. CDR3 nucleotides: TGTGCCAGCAGTTACGTTGTAGCGGCCAATCAGCCCCAGCATTTT. Its protein product is CASSYVVAANQPQHF.

Ten or more counts support this clonotype. The chain employs TRBV20-1 and TRBJ2-3, with 10 bases identical to TRBD2. V shed 6 bases and J 1 base; nucleotides not matched to a gene: 7. This CDR3 contains 15 residues. Germline CDR1 DFQATT, CDR2 SNEGSKA (reference sequence). The CDR3 region has the DNA TGCAGTGCCGGCGCCGGGACTAGCGGCACAGATACGCAGTATTTT. As protein: CSAGAGTSGTDTQYF.

This clonotype was detected a few times. The chain employs TRBV12-3 or TRBV12-4 and TRBJ2-4; unclear D gene. V was trimmed by 1 base and J by 13 bases, leaving 14 bases between them. The CDR3 is 13 residues long. DNA for the CDR3: TGTGCCAGCAGTTTAGAAGTCCAAGGGTGGCAGTACTTC. Translation: CASSLEVQGWQYF.

As to this clonotype: Relative to the germline gene, one junction end is altered; a read error may explain this. In DNA form, the CDR3 reads TGTGCCATCAGGAGGGGGGGGGACACAGGTACGCAGTATTTT. This gives the protein CAIRRGGDTGTQYF. The chain couples TRBV10-3 to TRBJ2-3; a possible D gene is TRBD2 (7 bases). CDR3 length: 14 amino acids. Germline CDR1 reads ENHRY; CDR2 reads SYGVKD.

The chain couples TRBV10-3 to TRBJ2-1, with D tentatively TRBD1 or TRBD2 (5 bases each). The CDR3 extends over 14 amino acids. Germline lookup yields CDR1 ENHRY and CDR2 SYGVKD. V gave up 7 bases and J gave up 6 bases, with 16 bases separating them. The CDR3 protein is CAITETAEVNEQFF. CDR3 nucleotide sequence: TGTGCCATCACGGAGACAGCGGAGGTCAATGAGCAGTTCTTC.

J is TRBJ2-3 and V is TRBV3-1; D may be TRBD2 (5 bases). CDR1 is LGHDT and CDR2 is YNNKEL in the germline V gene (reference sequence). The CDR3 covers 14 residues. The V and J ends lost 4 bases and 2 bases respectively, with 10 bases between them. As DNA, the CDR3 is TGTGCCAGCAGCCTGACTACTCCCACAGATACGCAGTATTTT. It yields the protein CASSLTTPTDTQYF.

This clonotype was counted a few times. This chain links TRBV28 with TRBJ2-5, with D tentatively TRBD1 (5 bases). The V gene lost 10 bases and the J gene lost 11 bases, with 17 bases spanning the gap. The germline V gene encodes CDR1 MDHEN and CDR2 SYDVKM. The CDR3 is 11 amino acids. CDR3 bases: TGTGCCATCCCCTCAGTACAGGAGCAGTACTTC. Translating gives CAIPSVQEQYF.

The chain combines TRBV12-3 or TRBV12-4 with TRBJ2-4; 9 bases match TRBD2. There are 15 residues in the CDR3. Unmatched junction bases numbered 16, after V lost 6 bases and J lost 13 bases. The CDR3 DNA reads TGTGCCAGCAGGGCTAGCGGGACCGCGACCTCCACCCAGTACTTC. Translation gives CASRASGTATSTQYF.

This sequence joins TRBV4-1 and TRBJ2-2, with 7 bases fitting TRBD2. CDR3 size: 15 residues. V trimming: 4 bases; J trimming: 4 bases; junction bases outside the gene matches: 6. Germline V gives CDR1 MGHRA, CDR2 YSYEKL. As DNA, the CDR3 is TGCGCCAGCAGCCGGGAGGGAATGGGCACCGGGGAGCTGTTTTTT. It encodes CASSREGMGTGELFF.